In this sample, the clone carrying this T cell receptor (beta chain) turned up a few times. Antigen: not known. V lost 3 bases to trimming and J lost 6 bases; unmatched junction nucleotides: 14. The CDR3 sequence is 19 residues long. Germline V gene sequence: CDR1 SGHRS, CDR2 YFSETQ. Unique molecular identifiers were incorporated into the prepared TCRbeta library. Each CDR3 protein is one row after TCRdb ran MiXCR on the PCR reads. The sample has 600,000 to 700,000 distinct CDR3 sequences, less than 15% seen once; the top ten hold 0.65% to 0.9%. The data belong to a study of T-cell reconstitution after alpha-beta-depleted transplantation in children. General study points: T-cell counts and diversity at one year post-transplant came mainly from newly produced T cells.

Material: PBMCs, obtained before TCRalphabeta/CD19-depleted stem cell transplant. The chain joins TRBV5-1 to TRBJ2-1, with TRBD2 matching 14 bases. This sequence originates from a girl between 2 and 10 years old with congenital amegakaryocytic thrombocytopenia, due to receive a stem cell transplant. CDR3 bases: TGCGCCAGCAGCTGGCGACTAGCGGGAGGGCCATTCTTCCCCAATGAGCAGTTCTTC. Its translation is CASSWRLAGGPFFPNEQFF. The full variable domain, in which reference TRBV5-1 and TRBJ2-1 provide the parts outside the CDR3, is KAGVTQTPRYLIKTRGQQVTLSCSPISGHRSVSWYQQTPGQGLQFLFEYFSETQRNKGNFPGRFSGRQFSNSRSEMNVSTLELGDSALYLCASSWRLAGGPFFPNEQFFGPGTRLTVL.